The T cell receptor (beta chain) under discussion was sequenced for a study of T cell responses to AZD1222 COVID-19 vaccine. The protocol was immunoSEQ multiplex PCR, while the TCRdb copy is restricted to in-frame clones and leaves out a portion. The sample lists tens of thousands of clones, roughly three quarters occurring once. The receptor comes from an adult in good health. Material: peripheral blood, obtained on day 0 of MenACWY control vaccination.

CDR3 sequence: CASTNGHRLNTEAFF. CDR3 nucleotides: TGTGCCAGTACCAACGGACACCGGCTGAACACTGAAGCTTTCTTT. This chain connects TRBV19 to TRBJ1-1, with D maybe TRBD1 (5 bases). Trimming left V 7 bases short and J 0 bases short, with 15 bases between. This CDR3 is 15 amino acids long. Germline-derived CDR1 and CDR2 are LNHDA and SQIVND (reference sequence).